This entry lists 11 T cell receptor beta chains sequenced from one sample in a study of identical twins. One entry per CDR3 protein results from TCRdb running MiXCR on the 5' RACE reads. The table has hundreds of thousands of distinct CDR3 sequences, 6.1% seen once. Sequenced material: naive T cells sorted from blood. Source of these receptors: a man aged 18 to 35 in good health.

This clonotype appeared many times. In DNA, the CDR3 is TGTGCCAGTAGTATTATACGGAACACTGAAGCTTTCTTT. This codes for CASSIIRNTEAFF. V usage is TRBV19 and J usage is TRBJ1-1; D uncertain. The CDR3 totals 13 residues. Germline CDR1 LNHDA, CDR2 SQIVND (reference sequence). V was trimmed by 3 bases and J by 1 base, leaving 6 bases between them. The complete variable domain, with remaining parts taken from reference TRBV19 and TRBJ1-1, reads DGGITQSPKYLFRKEGQNVTLSCEQNLNHDAMYWYRQDPGQGLRLIYYSQIVNDFQKGDIAEGYSVSREKKESFPLTVTSAQKNPTAFYLCASSIIRNTEAFFGQGTRLTVV.

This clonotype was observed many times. The CDR3 nucleotides are TGTGCCTGGACAAGGGCGCCGGGTGAGCAGTTCTTC. Translation: CAWTRAPGEQFF. This chain links TRBV30 with TRBJ2-1, with no clear D. The CDR3 has 12 residues. The germline V and J ends were trimmed by 4 bases and 9 bases, with 13 bases remaining between them. The germline V gene has CDR1 GTSNPN and CDR2 SVGIG (reference sequence).

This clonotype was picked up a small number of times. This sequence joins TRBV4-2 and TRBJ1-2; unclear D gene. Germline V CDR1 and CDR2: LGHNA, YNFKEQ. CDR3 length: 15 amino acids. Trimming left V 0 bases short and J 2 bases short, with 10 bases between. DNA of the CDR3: TGTGCCAGCAGCCAAGATGCTTTTGCCAACTATGGCTACACCTTC. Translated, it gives CASSQDAFANYGYTF.

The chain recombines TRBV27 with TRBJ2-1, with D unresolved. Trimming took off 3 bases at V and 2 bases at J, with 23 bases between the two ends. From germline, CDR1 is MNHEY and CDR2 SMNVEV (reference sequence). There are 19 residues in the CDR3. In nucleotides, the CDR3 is TGTGCCAGCAGTTTTAATAGCTTTGGAGCGAGACAACCCTACAATGAGCAGTTCTTC. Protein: CASSFNSFGARQPYNEQFF.

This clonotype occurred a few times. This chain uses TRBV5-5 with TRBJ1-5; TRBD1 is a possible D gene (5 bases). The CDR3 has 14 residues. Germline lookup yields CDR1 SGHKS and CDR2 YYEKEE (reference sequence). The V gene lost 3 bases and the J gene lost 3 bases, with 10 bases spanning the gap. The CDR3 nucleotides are TGTGCCAGCAGCTGGGGGTGGAACAATCAGCCCCAGCATTTT. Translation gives CASSWGWNNQPQHF. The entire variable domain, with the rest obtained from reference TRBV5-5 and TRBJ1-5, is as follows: DAGVTQSPTHLIKTRGQQVTLRCSPISGHKSVSWYQQVLGQGPQFIFQYYEKEERGRGNFPDRFSARQFPNYSSELNVNALLLGDSALYLCASSWGWNNQPQHFGDGTRLSIL.

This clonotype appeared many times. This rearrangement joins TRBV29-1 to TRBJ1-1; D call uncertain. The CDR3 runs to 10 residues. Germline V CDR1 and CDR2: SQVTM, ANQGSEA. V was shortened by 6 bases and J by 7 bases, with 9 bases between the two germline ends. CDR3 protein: CSVDDGEAFF. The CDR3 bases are TGCAGCGTAGATGACGGTGAAGCTTTCTTT.

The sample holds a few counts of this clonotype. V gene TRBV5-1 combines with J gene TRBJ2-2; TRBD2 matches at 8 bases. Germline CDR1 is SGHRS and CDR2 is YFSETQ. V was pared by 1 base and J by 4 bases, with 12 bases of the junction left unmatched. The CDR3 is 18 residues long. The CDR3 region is CASSLPGSLAGFTGELFF. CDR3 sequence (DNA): TGCGCCAGCAGCTTGCCCGGCTCCCTAGCGGGTTTCACCGGGGAGCTGTTTTTT.

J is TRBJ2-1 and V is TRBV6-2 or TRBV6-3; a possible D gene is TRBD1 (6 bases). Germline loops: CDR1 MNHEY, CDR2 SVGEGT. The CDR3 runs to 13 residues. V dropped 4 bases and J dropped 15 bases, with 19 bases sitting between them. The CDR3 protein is CASSSPAPGQGFF. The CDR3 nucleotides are TGTGCCAGCAGTTCCCCGGCACCGGGACAAGGGTTCTTC.

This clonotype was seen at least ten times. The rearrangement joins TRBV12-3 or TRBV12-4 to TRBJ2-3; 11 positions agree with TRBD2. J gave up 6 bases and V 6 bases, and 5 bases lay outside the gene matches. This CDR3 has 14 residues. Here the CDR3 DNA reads TGTGCCAGCAGCCGGACTAGCGGGCCCGATACGCAGTATTTT. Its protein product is CASSRTSGPDTQYF.

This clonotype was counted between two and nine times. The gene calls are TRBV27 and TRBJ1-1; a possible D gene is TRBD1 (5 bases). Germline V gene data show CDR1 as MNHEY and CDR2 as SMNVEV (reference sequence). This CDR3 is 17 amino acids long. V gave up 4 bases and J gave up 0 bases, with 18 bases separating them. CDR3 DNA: TGTGCCAGCAGTTCTTTGCAGGGTTTGTCCATGAACACTGAAGCTTTCTTT. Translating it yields CASSSLQGLSMNTEAFF.

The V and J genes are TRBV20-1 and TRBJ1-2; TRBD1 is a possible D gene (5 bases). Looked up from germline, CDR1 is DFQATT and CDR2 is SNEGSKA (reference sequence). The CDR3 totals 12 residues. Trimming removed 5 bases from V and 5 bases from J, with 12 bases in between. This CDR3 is CSAWTPWYGYTF. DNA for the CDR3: TGCAGTGCTTGGACACCTTGGTATGGCTACACCTTC.